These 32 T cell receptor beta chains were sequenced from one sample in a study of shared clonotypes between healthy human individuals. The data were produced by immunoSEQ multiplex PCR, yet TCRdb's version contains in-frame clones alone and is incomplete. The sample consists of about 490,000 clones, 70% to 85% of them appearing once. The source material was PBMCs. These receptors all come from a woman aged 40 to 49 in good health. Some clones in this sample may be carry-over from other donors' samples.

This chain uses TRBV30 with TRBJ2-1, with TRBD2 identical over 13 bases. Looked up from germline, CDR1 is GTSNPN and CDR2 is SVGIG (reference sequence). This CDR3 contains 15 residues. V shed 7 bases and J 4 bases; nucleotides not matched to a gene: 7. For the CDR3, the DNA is TGTGCCTCGCCGAGGACTAGCGGGAGATACAATGAGCAGTTCTTC. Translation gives CASPRTSGRYNEQFF.

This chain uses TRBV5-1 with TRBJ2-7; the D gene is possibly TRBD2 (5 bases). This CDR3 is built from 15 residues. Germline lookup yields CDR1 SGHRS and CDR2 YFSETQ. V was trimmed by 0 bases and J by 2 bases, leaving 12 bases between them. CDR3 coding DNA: TGCGCCAGCAGCTTGGTCGGACTTACTCCCTACGAGCAGTACTTC. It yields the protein CASSLVGLTPYEQYF.

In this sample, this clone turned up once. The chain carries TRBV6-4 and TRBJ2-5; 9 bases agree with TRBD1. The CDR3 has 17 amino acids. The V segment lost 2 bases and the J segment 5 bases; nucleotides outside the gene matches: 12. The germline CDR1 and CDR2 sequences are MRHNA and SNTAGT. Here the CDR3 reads CASSDLRTGAFQETQYF. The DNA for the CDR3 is TGTGCCAGCAGTGACCTGCGGACAGGGGCCTTCCAGGAGACCCAGTACTTC.

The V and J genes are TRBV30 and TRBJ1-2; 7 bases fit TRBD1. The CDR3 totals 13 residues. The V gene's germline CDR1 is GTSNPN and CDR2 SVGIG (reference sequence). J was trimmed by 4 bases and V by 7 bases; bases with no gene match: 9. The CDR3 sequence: CAYRRGGVYGYTF. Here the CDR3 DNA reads TGTGCCTATAGGAGAGGGGGCGTCTATGGCTACACCTTC. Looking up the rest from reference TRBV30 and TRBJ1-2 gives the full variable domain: SQTIHQWPATLVQPVGSPLSLECTVEGTSNPNLYWYRQAAGRGLQLLFYSVGIGQISSEVPQNLSASRPQDRQFILSSKKLLLSDSGFYLCAYRRGGVYGYTFGSGTRLTVV.

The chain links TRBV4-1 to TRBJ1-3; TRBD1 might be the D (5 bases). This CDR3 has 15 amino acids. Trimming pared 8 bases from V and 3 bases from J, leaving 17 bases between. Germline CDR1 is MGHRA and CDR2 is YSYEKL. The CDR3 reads CASGRGASGGNTIYF. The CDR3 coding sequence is TGCGCCAGCGGCCGTGGGGCCTCGGGTGGAAACACCATATATTTT.

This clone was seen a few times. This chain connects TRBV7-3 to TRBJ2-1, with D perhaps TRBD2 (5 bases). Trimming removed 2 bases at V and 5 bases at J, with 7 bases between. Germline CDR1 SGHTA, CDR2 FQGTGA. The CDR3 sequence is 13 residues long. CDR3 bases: TGTGCCAGCAGCTTAGCGCGGGACAATGAGCAGTTCTTC. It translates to CASSLARDNEQFF.

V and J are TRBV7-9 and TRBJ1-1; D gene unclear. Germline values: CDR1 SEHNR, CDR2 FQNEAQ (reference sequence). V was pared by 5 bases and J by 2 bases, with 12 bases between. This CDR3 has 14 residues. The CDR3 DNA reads TGTGCCAGCAGCCGAGAGTCAGGCAACACTGAAGCTTTCTTT. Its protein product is CASSRESGNTEAFF.

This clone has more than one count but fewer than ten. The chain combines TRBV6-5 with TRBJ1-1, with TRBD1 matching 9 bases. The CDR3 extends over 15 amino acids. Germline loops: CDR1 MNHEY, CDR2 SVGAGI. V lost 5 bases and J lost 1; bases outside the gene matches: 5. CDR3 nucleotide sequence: TGTGCCAGCAGTAGGACAGGGGCCGGGAACACTGAAGCTTTCTTT. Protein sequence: CASSRTGAGNTEAFF.

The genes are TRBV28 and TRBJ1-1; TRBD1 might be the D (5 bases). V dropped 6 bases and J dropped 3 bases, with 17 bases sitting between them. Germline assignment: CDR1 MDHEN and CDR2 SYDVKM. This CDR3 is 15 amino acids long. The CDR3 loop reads CASSPSAGDHTEAFF. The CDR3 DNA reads TGTGCCAGCAGCCCGTCCGCGGGGGATCACACTGAAGCTTTCTTT.

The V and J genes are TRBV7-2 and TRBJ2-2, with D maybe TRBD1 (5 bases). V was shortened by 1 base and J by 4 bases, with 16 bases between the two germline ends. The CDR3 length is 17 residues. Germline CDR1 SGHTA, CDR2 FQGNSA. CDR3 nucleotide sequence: TGTGCCAGCAGCTTAGGCGCAGGGTTCGGTGGCACCGGGGAGCTGTTTTTT. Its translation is CASSLGAGFGGTGELFF. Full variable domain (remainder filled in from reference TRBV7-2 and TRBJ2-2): GAGVSQSPSNKVTEKGKDVELRCDPISGHTALYWYRQSLGQGLEFLIYFQGNSAPDKSGLPSDRFSAERTGGSVSTLTIQRTQQEDSAVYLCASSLGAGFGGTGELFFGEGSRLTVL.

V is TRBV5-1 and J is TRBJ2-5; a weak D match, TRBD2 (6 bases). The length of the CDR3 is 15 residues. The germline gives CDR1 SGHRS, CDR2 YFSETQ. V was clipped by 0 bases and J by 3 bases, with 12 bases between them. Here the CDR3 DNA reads TGCGCCAGCAGCTTGGGGGCTAGCGCCAAAGAGACCCAGTACTTC. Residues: CASSLGASAKETQYF. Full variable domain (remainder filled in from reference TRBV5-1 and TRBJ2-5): KAGVTQTPRYLIKTRGQQVTLSCSPISGHRSVSWYQQTPGQGLQFLFEYFSETQRNKGNFPGRFSGRQFSNSRSEMNVSTLELGDSALYLCASSLGASAKETQYFGPGTRLLVL.

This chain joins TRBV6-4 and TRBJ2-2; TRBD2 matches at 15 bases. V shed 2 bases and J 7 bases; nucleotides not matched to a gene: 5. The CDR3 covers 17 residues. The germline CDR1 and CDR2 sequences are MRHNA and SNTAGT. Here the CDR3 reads CASSDPGLAGGVGELFF. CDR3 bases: TGTGCCAGCAGTGACCCGGGACTAGCGGGAGGTGTCGGGGAGCTGTTTTTT.

CDR3 sequence (DNA): TGTGCCAGCAGTTTTGGCGGGAGTTTGTCGGGCAATGAGCAGTTCTTC. It codes for CASSFGGSLSGNEQFF. This sequence joins TRBV28 and TRBJ2-1, with 7 positions matching TRBD2. The CDR3 contains 16 residues. V gave up 3 bases and J gave up 6 bases; unmatched junction bases: 11. Germline CDR1 MDHEN, CDR2 SYDVKM.

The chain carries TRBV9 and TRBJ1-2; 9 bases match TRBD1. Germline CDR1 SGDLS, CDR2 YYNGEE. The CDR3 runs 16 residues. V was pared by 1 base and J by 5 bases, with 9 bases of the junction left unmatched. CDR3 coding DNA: TGTGCCAGCAGCGTAAGCGGGACAGGGAGAGAATATGGCTACACCTTC. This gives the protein CASSVSGTGREYGYTF.

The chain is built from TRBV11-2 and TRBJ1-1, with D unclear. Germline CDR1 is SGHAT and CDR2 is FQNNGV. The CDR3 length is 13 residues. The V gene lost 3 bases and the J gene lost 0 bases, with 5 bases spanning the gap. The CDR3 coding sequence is TGTGCCAGCAGCTTCCAGATGAACACTGAAGCTTTCTTT. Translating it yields CASSFQMNTEAFF.

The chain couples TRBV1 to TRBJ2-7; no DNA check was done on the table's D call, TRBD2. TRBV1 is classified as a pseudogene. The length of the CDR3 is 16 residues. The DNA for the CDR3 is TGCACCAGCAGCCAAGAACTAGCGGGAGCGCACTACGAGCAGTACTTC. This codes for CTSSQELAGAHYEQYF.

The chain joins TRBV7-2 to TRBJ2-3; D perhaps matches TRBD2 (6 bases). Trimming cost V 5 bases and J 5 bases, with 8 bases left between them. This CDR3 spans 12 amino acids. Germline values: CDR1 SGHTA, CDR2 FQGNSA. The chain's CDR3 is CASSPAGDTQYF. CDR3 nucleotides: TGTGCCAGCAGCCCAGCGGGAGATACGCAGTATTTT.

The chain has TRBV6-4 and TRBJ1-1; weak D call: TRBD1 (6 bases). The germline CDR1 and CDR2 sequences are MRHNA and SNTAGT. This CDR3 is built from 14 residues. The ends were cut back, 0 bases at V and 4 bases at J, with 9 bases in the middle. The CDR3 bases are TGTGCCAGCAGTGACTCAGGACAGAGCACTGAAGCTTTCTTT. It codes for CASSDSGQSTEAFF.

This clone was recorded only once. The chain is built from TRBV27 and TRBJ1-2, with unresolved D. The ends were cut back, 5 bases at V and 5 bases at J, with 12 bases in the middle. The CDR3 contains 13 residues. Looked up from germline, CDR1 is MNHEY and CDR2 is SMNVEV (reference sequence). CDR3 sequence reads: CASSPNGNYGYTF. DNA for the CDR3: TGTGCCAGCAGTCCCAACGGGAATTATGGCTACACCTTC.

Here the CDR3 reads CASGNTEAFF. Written as DNA, the CDR3 is TGTGCCAGCGGAAACACTGAAGCTTTCTTT. The rearrangement links TRBV11-2 to TRBJ1-1, with D unresolved. V was pared by 8 bases and J by 2 bases, with 3 bases between. Germline CDR1 SGHAT, CDR2 FQNNGV. The CDR3 length is 10 residues.

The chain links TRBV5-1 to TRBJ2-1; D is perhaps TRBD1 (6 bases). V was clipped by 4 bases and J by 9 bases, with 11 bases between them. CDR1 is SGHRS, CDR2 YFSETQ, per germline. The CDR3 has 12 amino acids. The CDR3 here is CASSAYRAEQFF. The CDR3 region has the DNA TGCGCCAGCAGCGCCTACAGGGCTGAGCAGTTCTTC. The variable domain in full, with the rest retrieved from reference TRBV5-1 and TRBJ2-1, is KAGVTQTPRYLIKTRGQQVTLSCSPISGHRSVSWYQQTPGQGLQFLFEYFSETQRNKGNFPGRFSGRQFSNSRSEMNVSTLELGDSALYLCASSAYRAEQFFGPGTRLTVL.

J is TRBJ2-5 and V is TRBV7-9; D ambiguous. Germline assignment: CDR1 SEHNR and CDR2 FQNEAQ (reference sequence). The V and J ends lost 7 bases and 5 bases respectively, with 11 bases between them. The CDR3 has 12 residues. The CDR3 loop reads CASIPTGETQYF. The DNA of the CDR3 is TGTGCCAGCATCCCAACTGGCGAGACCCAGTACTTC.

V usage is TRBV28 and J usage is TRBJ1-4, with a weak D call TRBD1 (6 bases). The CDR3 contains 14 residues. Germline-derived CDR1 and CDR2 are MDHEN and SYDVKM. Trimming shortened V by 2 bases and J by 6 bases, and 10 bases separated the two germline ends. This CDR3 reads CASSLPGGDEKLFF. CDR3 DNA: TGTGCCAGCAGTTTACCGGGGGGCGATGAAAAACTGTTTTTT.

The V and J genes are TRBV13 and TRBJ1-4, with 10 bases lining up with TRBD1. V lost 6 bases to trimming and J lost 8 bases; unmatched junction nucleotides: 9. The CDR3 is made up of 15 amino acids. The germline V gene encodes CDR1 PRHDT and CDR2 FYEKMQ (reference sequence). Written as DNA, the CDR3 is TGTGCCAGCAGTCTTCGGACAGGGGGGGTCGAAAAACTGTTTTTT. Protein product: CASSLRTGGVEKLFF.

The CDR3 DNA follows: TGTGCCAGCAGTTACGCCGGGACAGGGGCCCCTGCCCTCCACTTT. Translating it yields CASSYAGTGAPALHF. V is TRBV6-5 and J is TRBJ1-6; TRBD1 aligns across 10 bases. Trimming took 2 bases from V and 14 from J; bases not matched to a gene: 9. CDR3 length: 15 amino acids. CDR1 and CDR2 from the germline V gene are MNHEY and SVGAGI.

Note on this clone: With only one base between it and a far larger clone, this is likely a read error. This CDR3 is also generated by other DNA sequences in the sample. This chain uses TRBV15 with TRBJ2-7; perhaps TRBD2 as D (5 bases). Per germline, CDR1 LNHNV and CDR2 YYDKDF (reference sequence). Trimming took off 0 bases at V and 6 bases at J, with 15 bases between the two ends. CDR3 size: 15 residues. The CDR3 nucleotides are TGTGCCACCAGCAGAGATCGGAGCGGTAGGCGCGAGCAGTACTTC. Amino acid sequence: CATSRDRSGRREQYF.

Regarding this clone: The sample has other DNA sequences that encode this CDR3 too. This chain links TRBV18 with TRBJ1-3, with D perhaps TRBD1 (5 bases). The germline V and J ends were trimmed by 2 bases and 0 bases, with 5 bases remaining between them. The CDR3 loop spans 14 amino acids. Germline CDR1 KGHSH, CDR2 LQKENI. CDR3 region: CASSPGGSGNTIYF. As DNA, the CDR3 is TGTGCCAGCTCACCAGGGGGCTCTGGAAACACCATATATTTT.

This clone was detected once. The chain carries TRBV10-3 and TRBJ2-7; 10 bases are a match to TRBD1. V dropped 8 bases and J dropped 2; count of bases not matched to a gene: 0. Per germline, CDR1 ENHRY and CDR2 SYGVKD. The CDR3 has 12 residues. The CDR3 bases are TGTGCCATCGGGACAGGGGCCTACGAGCAGTACTTC. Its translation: CAIGTGAYEQYF.

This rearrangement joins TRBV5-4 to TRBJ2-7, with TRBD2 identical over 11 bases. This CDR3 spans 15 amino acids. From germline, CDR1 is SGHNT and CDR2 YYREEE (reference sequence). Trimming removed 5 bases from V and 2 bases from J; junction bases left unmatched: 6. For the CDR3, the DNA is TGTGCCAGCAGTTTGACTAGCGGGGTTACCTACGAGCAGTACTTC. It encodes CASSLTSGVTYEQYF.

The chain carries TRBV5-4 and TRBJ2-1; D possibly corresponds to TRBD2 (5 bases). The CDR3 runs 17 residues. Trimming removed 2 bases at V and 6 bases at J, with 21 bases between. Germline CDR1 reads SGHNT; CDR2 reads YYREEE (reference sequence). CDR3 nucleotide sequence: TGTGCCAGCAGCTTTCCCCTTGGTGGGAGAAGGGCCAATGAGCAGTTCTTC. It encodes CASSFPLGGRRANEQFF.

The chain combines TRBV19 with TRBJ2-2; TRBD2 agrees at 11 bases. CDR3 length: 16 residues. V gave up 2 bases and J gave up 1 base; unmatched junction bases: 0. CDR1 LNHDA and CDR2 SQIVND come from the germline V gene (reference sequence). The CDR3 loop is CASSITSGRNTGELFF. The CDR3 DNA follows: TGTGCCAGTAGTATAACTAGCGGGAGGAACACCGGGGAGCTGTTTTTT. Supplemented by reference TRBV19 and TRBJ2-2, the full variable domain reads DGGITQSPKYLFRKEGQNVTLSCEQNLNHDAMYWYRQDPGQGLRLIYYSQIVNDFQKGDIAEGYSVSREKKESFPLTVTSAQKNPTAFYLCASSITSGRNTGELFFGEGSRLTVL.

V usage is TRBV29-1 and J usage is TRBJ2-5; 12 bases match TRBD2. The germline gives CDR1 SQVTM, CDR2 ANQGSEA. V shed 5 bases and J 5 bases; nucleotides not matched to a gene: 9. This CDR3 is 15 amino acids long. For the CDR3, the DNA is TGCAGCGTTTCCGGACTAGCGGGACTACAGGAGACCCAGTACTTC. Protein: CSVSGLAGLQETQYF.